The sequence of this T cell receptor beta chain was determined in a study of shared clonotypes between healthy human individuals. Overall study results and limits: Some naive CD4 clonotypes, roughly 5%, turned up in common across a few donors.

As for this clone: The antigen is not known.

Over several immunoSEQ plates, each subset's genomic DNA was distributed in even portions. Using approximately 200 ng DNA, approximately 30,000 T cell genomes, the sorted-subset replicate PCRs were run. TCRdb's table, derived via immunoSEQ multiplex PCR, lists solely in-frame clones and lacks some. This table holds approximately 980,000 clones, approximately 80% found once. Sequenced input: memory CD4+ T cells sorted from blood. The subset denotes: CD45RA-negative fraction. This receptor was identified in a man younger than 35 in good health.

This CDR3 is CATTRDDKNIQYF. CDR3 nucleotide sequence: TGTGCCACGACCCGGGACGACAAAAACATTCAGTACTTC. V and J are TRBV28 and TRBJ2-4; tentatively, D is TRBD1 or TRBD2 (5 bases each). V shed 10 bases and J shed 3 bases, with 13 bases lying between them. This CDR3 spans 13 amino acids. Looked up from germline, CDR1 is MDHEN and CDR2 is SYDVKM. The full variable domain, completed using reference TRBV28 and TRBJ2-4, is DVKVTQSSRYLVKRTGEKVFLECVQDMDHENMFWYRQDPGLGLRLIYFSYDVKMKEKGDIPEGYSVSREKKERFSLILESASTNQTSMYLCATTRDDKNIQYFGAGTRLSVL.